The TCR beta chain under discussion was sequenced for a study of blood T cell repertoires in COVID-19. Germline assignment: CDR1 SGHVS and CDR2 FQNEAQ. The length of the CDR3 is 15 residues. V dropped 6 bases and J dropped 8; count of bases not matched to a gene: 12. Method: immunoSEQ multiplex PCR; TCRdb's copy keeps in-frame clones and lacks some. The table lists approximately 360,000 clones, roughly 90% of them singletons, with 0.95% to 1% in the top ten. A single count supports this clone. The TCR comes from a woman aged 30 to 39 with acute COVID-19. Sequenced: PBMCs or T cells enriched from blood (not recorded which). The gene calls are TRBV7-8 and TRBJ1-4; 7 bases fit TRBD1. The CDR3 DNA reads TGTGCCAGCAGACCTTACAGGGGAGGAAGCGAAAAACTGTTTTTT. Translation gives CASRPYRGGSEKLFF.